Listed here are 21 T cell receptor beta chains from one sample, sequenced in a study of PD-L1 blockade in urothelial cancer. Measured with immunoSEQ multiplex PCR; TCRdb has only the in-frame clones, and not every one. The sample records around 100,000 clones, roughly nine tenths being singletons. Sequencing was performed on PBMCs, taken around atezolizumab (anti-PD-L1) treatment. The source is a woman of 80 years or more with urothelial cancer.

This clone was detected a few times. This chain links TRBV11-2 with TRBJ2-1; no firm D call. The CDR3 extends over 12 amino acids. Trimming cost V 1 base and J 9 bases, with 7 bases left between them. CDR1 SGHAT and CDR2 FQNNGV come from the germline V gene. The CDR3 DNA reads as TGTGCCAGCAGCTTAGCTAGAGGTGAGCAGTTCTTC. It specifies CASSLARGEQFF.

This chain uses TRBV7-8 with TRBJ2-1; a weak D match, TRBD2 (5 bases). The germline CDR1 and CDR2 sequences are SGHVS and FQNEAQ. Trimming pared 3 bases from V and 4 bases from J, leaving 10 bases between. CDR3 length: 14 residues. In nucleotides, the CDR3 is TGTGCCAGCAGCTTCGCCGGGATTTACAATGAGCAGTTCTTC. Protein sequence: CASSFAGIYNEQFF. The complete variable domain, with remaining parts taken from reference TRBV7-8 and TRBJ2-1, reads GAGVSQSPRYKVAKRGQDVALRCDPISGHVSLFWYQQALGQGPEFLTYFQNEAQLDKSGLPSDRFFAERPEGSVSTLKIQRTQQEDSAVYLCASSFAGIYNEQFFGPGTRLTVL.

Judged by abundance, this clone is medium-sized (0.01 to 0.1%). This rearrangement joins TRBV4-1 to TRBJ1-1; tentatively, D is TRBD1 (5 bases). V was cut by 0 bases and J by 0 bases, with 14 bases left in between. The CDR3 consists of 17 residues. CDR1 is MGHRA and CDR2 is YSYEKL in the germline V gene. CDR3 residues: CASSQEATGLLNTEAFF. The CDR3 coding sequence is TGCGCCAGCAGCCAAGAGGCTACGGGACTCCTGAACACTGAAGCTTTCTTT.

The chain is built from TRBV5-1 and TRBJ1-4; D call uncertain. V was clipped by 2 bases and J by 3 bases, with 8 bases between them. The CDR3 totals 14 residues. The V gene's germline CDR1 is SGHRS and CDR2 YFSETQ. In DNA form, the CDR3 reads TGCGCCAGCAGCTTCTCCGGTCCTAATGAAAAACTGTTTTTT. This translates into CASSFSGPNEKLFF.

The CDR3: CAISHPGQKTDTQYF. For the CDR3, the DNA is TGTGCCATCAGCCACCCGGGACAGAAAACAGATACGCAGTATTTT. The chain employs TRBV10-3 and TRBJ2-3; 7 bases agree with TRBD1. CDR1 is ENHRY, CDR2 SYGVKD, per germline. This CDR3 is 15 amino acids long. Trimming cost V 6 bases and J 3 bases; bases outside gene matches: 9.

The CDR3 region has the DNA TGTGCCAGCAGCCCAGCAGACAGGGCCAGACCCTACGAGCAGTACTTC. The encoded protein is CASSPADRARPYEQYF. V gene TRBV5-8 combines with J gene TRBJ2-7, with TRBD1 matching 7 bases. The V segment lost 4 bases and the J segment 2 bases; nucleotides outside the gene matches: 12. The CDR3 length is 16 residues. Germline assignment: CDR1 SGHTS and CDR2 YDEGEE.

The J gene is TRBJ1-5, the V gene TRBV6-1; D is ambiguous. CDR3 length: 15 residues. The germline V and J ends were trimmed by 6 bases and 6 bases, with 18 bases remaining between them. CDR1 MNHNS and CDR2 SASEGT come from the germline V gene. The DNA of the CDR3 is TGTGCCAGCAGCCAGAGACACGGCTTGGGTCAGCCCCAGCATTTT. It encodes CASSQRHGLGQPQHF.

The chain has TRBV19 and TRBJ2-5; TRBD2 is a possible D gene (6 bases). The CDR3 has 13 residues. Trimming shortened V by 5 bases and J by 4 bases, and 11 bases separated the two germline ends. Germline CDR1 LNHDA, CDR2 SQIVND (reference sequence). The CDR3 DNA sequence: TGTGCCAGTAGTGTTACTAGCCTAGAGACCCAGTACTTC. Encoded protein: CASSVTSLETQYF.

V usage is TRBV10-3 and J usage is TRBJ1-5; TRBD1 is a possible D gene (6 bases). Germline-derived CDR1 and CDR2 are ENHRY and SYGVKD. This CDR3 comprises 15 residues. Trimming cost V 3 bases and J 11 bases, with 20 bases left between them. CDR3 in DNA: TGTGCCATCAGTGATTCCGACAGGCAATTTGGGTCCCAGCATTTT. It codes for CAISDSDRQFGSQHF.

This chain uses TRBV27 with TRBJ2-7; no reliable D call. Germline-derived CDR1 and CDR2 are MNHEY and SMNVEV (reference sequence). The germline V and J ends were trimmed by 7 bases and 6 bases, with 16 bases remaining between them. The CDR3 is 13 residues long. Here the CDR3 DNA reads TGTGCCAGCAAACCTCTAGGTGTCGGCGAGCAGTACTTC. Protein product: CASKPLGVGEQYF.

The chain joins TRBV2 to TRBJ1-4; TRBD1 matches 8 bases. The V and J ends lost 7 bases and 8 bases, in that order; junction bases with no gene match: 12. The germline V gene has CDR1 SNHLY and CDR2 FYNNEI. The CDR3 contains 15 residues. CDR3 sequence reads: CASMPSGQGREKLFF. As DNA, the CDR3 is TGTGCCAGCATGCCTTCAGGACAGGGTAGGGAAAAACTGTTTTTT.

The V and J genes are TRBV19 and TRBJ1-2; unclear D gene. Germline V lookup: CDR1 LNHDA, CDR2 SQIVND (reference sequence). V was cut by 10 bases and J by 1 base, with 10 bases left in between. CDR3 length equals 12 residues. CDR3 bases: TGTGCCACATCCAGTAATAACTATGGCTACACCTTC. Residues: CATSSNNYGYTF.

This clone was recorded once. The rearrangement uses TRBV10-1 and TRBJ2-7; TRBD2 matches at 7 bases. CDR3 length equals 12 residues. The germline V gene has CDR1 WNHNN and CDR2 SYGVQD (reference sequence). The J segment lost 2 bases and the V segment lost 8 bases, leaving 3 bases of the junction unmatched. The CDR3 reads CASGLGTYEQYF. The CDR3 DNA sequence: TGCGCCAGCGGACTAGGAACCTACGAGCAGTACTTC.

In this sample, this clone turned up once. V usage is TRBV5-6 and J usage is TRBJ1-2, with TRBD1 matching 9 bases. The CDR3 contains 13 residues. Germline-derived CDR1 and CDR2 are SGHDT and YYEEEE. V shed 4 bases and J 8 bases; nucleotides not matched to a gene: 6. CDR3: CASSTGQGDGYTF. The CDR3 nucleotides read TGTGCCAGCAGCACGGGACAGGGAGACGGCTACACCTTC.

V usage is TRBV30 and J usage is TRBJ1-2; 8 nucleotides line up with TRBD1. The J segment lost 0 bases and the V segment lost 1 base, leaving 4 bases of the junction unmatched. Germline CDR1 GTSNPN, CDR2 SVGIG (reference sequence). The CDR3 contains 15 residues. The CDR3 DNA follows: TGTGCCTGGAGTGCCCGGACAGGGACTAACTATGGCTACACCTTC. Protein product: CAWSARTGTNYGYTF.

This clone appeared once. V and J are TRBV30 and TRBJ1-1; D may be TRBD1 (5 bases). The CDR3 is 13 residues long. Germline CDR1 and CDR2: GTSNPN and SVGIG (reference sequence). Trimming stripped 0 bases from V and 6 bases from J, with 11 bases between. The CDR3 here is CAWSVLGGAEAFF. The DNA for the CDR3 is TGTGCCTGGAGTGTACTGGGGGGGGCTGAAGCTTTCTTT.

The table lists this clone with a count of one. This chain links TRBV28 with TRBJ1-4; 7 bases fit TRBD1. The CDR3 extends over 15 amino acids. The germline CDR1 and CDR2 sequences are MDHEN and SYDVKM. The trim removed 2 bases at V and 4 bases at J, leaving 4 bases unmatched. The CDR3 spells CASSLEGAGNEKLFF. In nucleotides, the CDR3 is TGTGCCAGCAGTTTAGAGGGGGCTGGTAATGAAAAACTGTTTTTT.

The chain couples TRBV7-3 to TRBJ2-3, with D hard to call. Germline CDR1 reads SGHTA; CDR2 reads FQGTGA. Trimming removed 4 bases at V and 4 bases at J, with 12 bases between. This CDR3 is 14 amino acids long. The CDR3 protein is CASSSKAVPDTQYF. The CDR3 nucleotides are TGTGCCAGCAGCTCCAAGGCGGTCCCAGATACGCAGTATTTT.

A single count supports this clone. The chain combines TRBV7-3 with TRBJ2-5; a possible D gene is TRBD1 (5 bases). The CDR3 is 14 amino acids. V was clipped by 5 bases and J by 3 bases, with 13 bases between them. Germline V gene lookup returns CDR1 SGHTA and CDR2 FQGTGA. The CDR3 DNA reads TGTGCCAGCAGCCCCTCGGACATAGAAGAGACCCAGTACTTC. It encodes CASSPSDIEETQYF. The full variable domain, rest sourced from reference TRBV7-3 and TRBJ2-5, is GAGVSQTPSNKVTEKGKYVELRCDPISGHTALYWYRQSLGQGPEFLIYFQGTGAADDSGLPNDRFFAVRPEGSVSTLKIQRTERGDSAVYLCASSPSDIEETQYFGPGTRLLVL.

With regard to this clone: A read error may produce the germline difference seen at one junction end. This chain joins TRBV15 and TRBJ1-4; the D is unclear. Germline V gene data show CDR1 as LNHNV and CDR2 as YYDKDF (reference sequence). There are 13 residues in the CDR3. The CDR3 is CATSRDPKEKLFF. CDR3 DNA sequence: TGTGCCACCAGCAGAGACCCTAAGGAAAAACTGTTTTTT.

The chain uses TRBV5-1 and TRBJ2-1; the match to TRBD2 covers 10 bases. With 4 bases clipped from V and 5 bases from J, the junction kept 9 bases outside the gene matches. Germline V lookup: CDR1 SGHRS, CDR2 YFSETQ. The CDR3 sequence is 16 residues long. The CDR3 sequence is CASSPPLAGGNNEQFF. The DNA of the CDR3 is TGCGCCAGCAGCCCCCCCTTAGCGGGGGGAAACAATGAGCAGTTCTTC.